The 10 T cell receptor beta chains reported below all come from one sample, sequenced in a study of cytomegalovirus exposure and HLA in healthy donors. The PCR employed 60 Vbeta primers together with 13 Jbeta primers. Profiling relied on immunoSEQ multiplex PCR, and the TCRdb table lists in-frame clones only, not all of them. The table records 85,000 to 100,000 clones, about 80% of them present only once. Sequencing input: PBMCs. Receptors were obtained from a man between 35 and 55 years old in good health and CMV-seronegative.

This CDR3 reads CASSLDGGNPPYEQYF. In DNA form, the CDR3 reads TGTGCCAGCAGCCTGGATGGGGGGAACCCACCCTACGAGCAGTACTTC. This chain connects TRBV5-8 to TRBJ2-7, with a weak D call TRBD2 (6 bases). Trimming pared 4 bases from V and 2 bases from J, leaving 19 bases between. The length of the CDR3 is 16 residues. The V gene's germline CDR1 is SGHTS and CDR2 YDEGEE. The full variable domain, in which reference TRBV5-8 and TRBJ2-7 provide the parts outside the CDR3, is EAGVTQSPTHLIKTRGQQATLRCSPISGHTSVYWYQQALGLGLQFLLWYDEGEERNRGNFPPRFSGRQFPNYSSELNVNALELEDSALYLCASSLDGGNPPYEQYFGPGTRLTVT.

This chain joins TRBV18 and TRBJ2-3, with 12 nucleotides matching TRBD1. CDR1 and CDR2 from the germline V gene are KGHSH and LQKENI. V was clipped by 2 bases and J by 2 bases; unmatched bases: 5. The CDR3 has 17 amino acids. Written as DNA, the CDR3 is TGTGCCAGCTCACCAACCGGGACAGGGGGCAACACAGATACGCAGTATTTT. Amino acids: CASSPTGTGGNTDTQYF.

The V call is TRBV5-1, the J call TRBJ2-7; D not certain. The germline gives CDR1 SGHRS, CDR2 YFSETQ. This CDR3 has 15 residues. The V and J ends lost 1 base and 2 bases respectively, with 13 bases between them. CDR3 nucleotide sequence: TGCGCCAGCAGCTTGACGTCGGCCGGAGCCTACGAGCAGTACTTC. The encoded protein is CASSLTSAGAYEQYF.

This clone was detected only once. The J gene is TRBJ1-1, the V gene TRBV5-1, with D possibly TRBD1 on 5 matching bases. Germline-derived CDR1 and CDR2 are SGHRS and YFSETQ. This CDR3 is 13 amino acids long. Trimming removed 2 bases from V and 1 base from J, with 6 bases in between. As DNA, the CDR3 is TGCGCCAGCAGCTTTGACAGGAACACTGAAGCTTTCTTT. This codes for CASSFDRNTEAFF. The whole variable domain, remainder taken from reference TRBV5-1 and TRBJ1-1, is KAGVTQTPRYLIKTRGQQVTLSCSPISGHRSVSWYQQTPGQGLQFLFEYFSETQRNKGNFPGRFSGRQFSNSRSEMNVSTLELGDSALYLCASSFDRNTEAFFGQGTRLTVV.

The rearrangement links TRBV19 to TRBJ2-7; D is possibly TRBD1 (6 bases). V lost 3 bases and J 1 base, leaving 13 bases between the germline ends. The germline V gene encodes CDR1 LNHDA and CDR2 SQIVND (reference sequence). CDR3 length: 15 amino acids. The CDR3 reads CASSIDRGQSYEQYF. The CDR3 DNA is TGTGCCAGTAGTATCGACCGAGGACAGTCCTACGAGCAGTACTTC. The variable domain in full, completed from reference TRBV19 and TRBJ2-7, reads DGGITQSPKYLFRKEGQNVTLSCEQNLNHDAMYWYRQDPGQGLRLIYYSQIVNDFQKGDIAEGYSVSREKKESFPLTVTSAQKNPTAFYLCASSIDRGQSYEQYFGPGTRLTVT.

This clone was recorded only once. The chain recombines TRBV6-5 with TRBJ1-1; a possible D gene is TRBD1 (5 bases). Trimming stripped 1 base from V and 6 bases from J, with 9 bases between. This CDR3 is built from 13 residues. Germline V gene sequence: CDR1 MNHEY, CDR2 SVGAGI. The CDR3 coding sequence is TGTGCCAGCAGTTACTATGGGGGGGCTGAAGCTTTCTTT. It yields the protein CASSYYGGAEAFF.

The V gene is TRBV6-1, the J gene TRBJ1-1; unclear D gene. The ends were cut back, 6 bases at V and 5 bases at J, with 7 bases in the middle. This CDR3 comprises 11 residues. Looked up from germline, CDR1 is MNHNS and CDR2 is SASEGT. CDR3 residues: CASRPGTEAFF. The CDR3 nucleotides are TGTGCCAGCAGGCCCGGGACTGAAGCTTTCTTT.

The chain has TRBV9 and TRBJ2-3; 9 nucleotides align to TRBD2. The junction had 4 bases not matched to a gene; V was cut back by 0 bases and J by 2 bases. Germline-derived CDR1 and CDR2 are SGDLS and YYNGEE. This CDR3 is 16 amino acids long. The CDR3 region is CASSVVAGGPTDTQYF. In DNA, the CDR3 is TGTGCCAGCAGCGTAGTGGCGGGGGGGCCCACAGATACGCAGTATTTT.

The gene calls are TRBV28 and TRBJ2-7; D perhaps matches TRBD1 (5 bases). Trimming pared 6 bases from V and 2 bases from J, leaving 14 bases between. The V gene's germline CDR1 is MDHEN and CDR2 SYDVKM. The CDR3 runs to 14 residues. CDR3 sequence reads: CASSPPRTPYEQYF. The DNA of the CDR3 is TGTGCCAGCAGCCCCCCCCGGACACCCTACGAGCAGTACTTC.

This clone was seen a single time. This chain joins TRBV19 and TRBJ1-1, with 7 bases aligning to TRBD1. V shed 5 bases and J 4 bases; nucleotides not matched to a gene: 4. This CDR3 has 13 amino acids. CDR1 and CDR2 from the germline V gene are LNHDA and SQIVND (reference sequence). The CDR3 nucleotides read TGTGCCAGTAGTTCGACAGGGCCCACTGAAGCTTTCTTT. Translation: CASSSTGPTEAFF.